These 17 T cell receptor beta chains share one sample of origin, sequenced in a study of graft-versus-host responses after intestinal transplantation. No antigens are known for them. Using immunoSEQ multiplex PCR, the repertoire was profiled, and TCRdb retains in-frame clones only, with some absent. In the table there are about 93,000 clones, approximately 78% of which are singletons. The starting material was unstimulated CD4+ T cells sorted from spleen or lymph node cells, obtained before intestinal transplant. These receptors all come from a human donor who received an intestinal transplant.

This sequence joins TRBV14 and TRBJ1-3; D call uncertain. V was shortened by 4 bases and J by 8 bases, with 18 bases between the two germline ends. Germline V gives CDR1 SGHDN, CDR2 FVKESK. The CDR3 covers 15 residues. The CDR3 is CASSLRRELGYTIYF. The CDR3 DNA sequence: TGTGCCAGCAGCCTGAGAAGGGAGCTGGGGTACACCATATATTTT.

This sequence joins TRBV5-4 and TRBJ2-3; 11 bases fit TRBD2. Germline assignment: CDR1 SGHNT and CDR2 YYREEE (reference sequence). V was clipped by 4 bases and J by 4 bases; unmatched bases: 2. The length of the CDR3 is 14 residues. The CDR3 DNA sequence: TGTGCCAGCAGCATACTAGCGGGAGCAGATACGCAGTATTTT. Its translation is CASSILAGADTQYF.

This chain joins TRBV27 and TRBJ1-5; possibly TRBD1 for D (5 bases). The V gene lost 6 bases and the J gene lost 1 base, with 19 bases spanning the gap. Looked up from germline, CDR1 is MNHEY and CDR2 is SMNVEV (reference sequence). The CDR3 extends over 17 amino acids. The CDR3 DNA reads TGTGCCAGCAGCTTAGCAGGGCCCCAAATCAGCAATCAGCCCCAGCATTTT. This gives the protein CASSLAGPQISNQPQHF.

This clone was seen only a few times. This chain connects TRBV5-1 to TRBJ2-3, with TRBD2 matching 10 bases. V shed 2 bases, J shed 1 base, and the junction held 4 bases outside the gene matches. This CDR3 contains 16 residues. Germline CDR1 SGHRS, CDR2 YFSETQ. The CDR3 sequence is CASSFILAGGTDTQYF. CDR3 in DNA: TGCGCCAGCAGCTTTATTCTAGCGGGAGGCACAGATACGCAGTATTTT.

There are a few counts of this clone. CDR3 DNA sequence: TGTGCCTGGAGGTCGGGACTCTATGGCTACACCTTC. Amino acid sequence: CAWRSGLYGYTF. The rearrangement links TRBV30 to TRBJ1-2, with D possibly TRBD1 on 5 matching bases. Germline V CDR1 and CDR2: GTSNPN, SVGIG (reference sequence). The CDR3 runs 12 residues. V lost 3 bases and J lost 4, with 9 bases in between.

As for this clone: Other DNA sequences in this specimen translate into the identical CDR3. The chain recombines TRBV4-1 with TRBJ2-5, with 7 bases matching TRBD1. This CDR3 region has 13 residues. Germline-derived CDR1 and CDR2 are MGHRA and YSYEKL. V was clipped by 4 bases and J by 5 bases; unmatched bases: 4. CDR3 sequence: CASSLARGETQYF. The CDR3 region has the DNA TGCGCCAGCAGCCTCGCCAGGGGGGAGACCCAGTACTTC.

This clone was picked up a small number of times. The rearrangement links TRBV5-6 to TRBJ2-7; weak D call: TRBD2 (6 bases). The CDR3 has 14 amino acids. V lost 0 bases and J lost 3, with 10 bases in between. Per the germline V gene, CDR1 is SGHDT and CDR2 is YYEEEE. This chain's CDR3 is CASSLAGGFYEQYF. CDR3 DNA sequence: TGTGCCAGCAGCTTGGCCGGGGGATTCTACGAGCAGTACTTC.

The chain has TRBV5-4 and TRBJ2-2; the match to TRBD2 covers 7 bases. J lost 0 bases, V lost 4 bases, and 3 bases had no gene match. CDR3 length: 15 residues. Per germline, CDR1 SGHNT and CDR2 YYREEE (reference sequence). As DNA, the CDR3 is TGTGCCAGCAGCCCGGGGGGAGCGAACACCGGGGAGCTGTTTTTT. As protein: CASSPGGANTGELFF. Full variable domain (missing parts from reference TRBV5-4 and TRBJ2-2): ETGVTQSPTHLIKTRGQQVTLRCSSQSGHNTVSWYQQALGQGPQFIFQYYREEENGRGNFPPRFSGLQFPNYSSELNVNALELDDSALYLCASSPGGANTGELFFGEGSRLTVL.

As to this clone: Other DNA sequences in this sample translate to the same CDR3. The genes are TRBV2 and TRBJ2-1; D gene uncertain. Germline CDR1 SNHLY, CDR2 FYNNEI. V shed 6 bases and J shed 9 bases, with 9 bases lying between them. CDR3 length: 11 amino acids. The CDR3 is CASSLGVEQFF. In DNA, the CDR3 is TGTGCCAGCAGCCTCGGTGTTGAGCAGTTCTTC.

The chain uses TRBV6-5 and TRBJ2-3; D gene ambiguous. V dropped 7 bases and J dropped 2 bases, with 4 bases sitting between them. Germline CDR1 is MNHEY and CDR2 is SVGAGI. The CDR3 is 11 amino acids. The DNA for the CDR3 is TGTGCCAGCAAATACACAGATACGCAGTATTTT. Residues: CASKYTDTQYF.

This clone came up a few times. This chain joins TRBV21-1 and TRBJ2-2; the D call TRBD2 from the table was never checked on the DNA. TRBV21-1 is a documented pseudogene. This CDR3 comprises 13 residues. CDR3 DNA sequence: TGTGCCAGCAGTAGAAGCATAACCGGGGAGCTGTTTTTT. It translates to CASSRSITGELFF.

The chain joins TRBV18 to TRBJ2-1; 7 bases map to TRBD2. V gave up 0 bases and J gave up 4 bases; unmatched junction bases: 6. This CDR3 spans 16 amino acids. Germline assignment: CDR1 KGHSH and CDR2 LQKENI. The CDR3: CASSPPNPGGYNEQFF. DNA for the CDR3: TGTGCCAGCTCACCACCGAACCCGGGAGGATACAATGAGCAGTTCTTC.

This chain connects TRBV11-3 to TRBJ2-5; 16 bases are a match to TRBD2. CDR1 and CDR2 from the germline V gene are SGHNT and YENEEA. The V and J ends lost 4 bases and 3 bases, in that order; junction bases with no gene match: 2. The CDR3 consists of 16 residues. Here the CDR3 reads CASSSGLAGGEETQYF. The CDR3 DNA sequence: TGTGCCAGCAGCTCGGGACTAGCGGGGGGGGAAGAGACCCAGTACTTC.

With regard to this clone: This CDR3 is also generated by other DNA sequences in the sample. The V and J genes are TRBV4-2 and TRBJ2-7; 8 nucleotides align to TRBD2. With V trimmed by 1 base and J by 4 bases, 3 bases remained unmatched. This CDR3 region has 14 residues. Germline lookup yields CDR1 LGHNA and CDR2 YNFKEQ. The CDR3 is CASSQAGGPYEQYF. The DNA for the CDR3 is TGTGCCAGCAGCCAAGCGGGGGGGCCATACGAGCAGTACTTC.

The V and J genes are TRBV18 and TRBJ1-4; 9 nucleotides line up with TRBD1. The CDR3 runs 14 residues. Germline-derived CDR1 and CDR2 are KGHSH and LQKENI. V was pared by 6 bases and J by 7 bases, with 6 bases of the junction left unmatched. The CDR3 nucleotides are TGTGCCAGCTCGCCGGGACAGGGTGGTGAAAAACTGTTTTTT. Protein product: CASSPGQGGEKLFF.

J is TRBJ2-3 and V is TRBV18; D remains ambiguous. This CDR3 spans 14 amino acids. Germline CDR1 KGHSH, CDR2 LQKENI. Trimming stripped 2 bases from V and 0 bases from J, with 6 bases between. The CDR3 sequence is CASSPTPSTDTQYF. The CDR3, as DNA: TGTGCCAGCTCACCAACACCCAGCACAGATACGCAGTATTTT.

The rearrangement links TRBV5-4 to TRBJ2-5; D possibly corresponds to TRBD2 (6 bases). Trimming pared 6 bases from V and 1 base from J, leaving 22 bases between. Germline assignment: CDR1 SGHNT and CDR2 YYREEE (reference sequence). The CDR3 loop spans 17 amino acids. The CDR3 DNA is TGTGCCAGCACCTCCCGACGCCGATTAGCGGCCCAAGAGACCCAGTACTTC. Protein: CASTSRRRLAAQETQYF.